The 11 T cell receptor beta chains in this list originate from one sample, sequenced in a study of T cell responses to AZD1222 COVID-19 vaccine (dated by TCRdb to the early 2020s). In light of the paper, this sample's time point label describes: baseline before first vaccination. Library creation used the immunoSEQ multiplex PCR assay. TCRdb holds this immuneACCESS table with in-frame rearrangements only. Some clones are missing; in checked studies, unresolved V genes explain under half, and the rest has no known cause. Within this sample are around 130,000 clones, with around 94% of them counted one time only. The top ten hold around 7% of the sample. The input for sequencing was peripheral blood, taken on day 0 of AZD1222 vaccination. Receptors originate from an adult in good health.

The V call is TRBV21-1, the J call TRBJ1-4; the table's D call, TRBD1, has no DNA check behind it. TRBV21-1 is a documented pseudogene. The CDR3 totals 17 residues. The CDR3 spells CASSKALGANVNEKLFF. CDR3 coding DNA: TGTGCCAGCAGCAAAGCGCTAGGGGCAAATGTCAATGAAAAACTGTTTTTT.

This clone showed up just once. The V and J genes are TRBV5-6 and TRBJ1-2, with 7 bases lining up with TRBD1. CDR3 length: 14 residues. Germline assignment: CDR1 SGHDT and CDR2 YYEEEE. V shed 4 bases and J 8 bases; nucleotides not matched to a gene: 11. The chain's CDR3 is CASSPPTGSGGYTF. The CDR3, as DNA: TGTGCCAGCAGCCCTCCGACAGGGTCGGGGGGCTACACCTTC.

The chain employs TRBV9 and TRBJ1-2; a possible D gene is TRBD1 (6 bases). The germline gives CDR1 SGDLS, CDR2 YYNGEE. CDR3 length: 15 residues. V dropped 7 bases and J dropped 4 bases, with 20 bases sitting between them. CDR3 sequence reads: CASGTQGEGSYGYTF. The CDR3 nucleotides are TGTGCCAGCGGAACACAGGGTGAAGGATCCTATGGCTACACCTTC.

The chain links TRBV29-1 to TRBJ1-1; the match to TRBD1 covers 9 bases. This CDR3 has 14 amino acids. With 4 bases clipped from V and 1 base from J, the junction kept 4 bases outside the gene matches. Germline CDR1 reads SQVTM; CDR2 reads ANQGSEA. CDR3 residues: CSVAPGQGNTEAFF. For the CDR3, the DNA is TGCAGCGTTGCCCCGGGACAGGGGAACACTGAAGCTTTCTTT.

The genes are TRBV19 and TRBJ2-1; 12 bases map to TRBD2. V lost 4 bases and J lost 2; bases outside the gene matches: 12. This CDR3 contains 19 residues. Looked up from germline, CDR1 is LNHDA and CDR2 is SQIVND (reference sequence). CDR3 nucleotide sequence: TGTGCCAGTAGTACAGGGGTCTGGACTAGCGGGATCCCCTACAATGAGCAGTTCTTC. It codes for CASSTGVWTSGIPYNEQFF.

The V and J genes are TRBV12-3 or TRBV12-4 and TRBJ1-5; 7 nucleotides align to TRBD1. V dropped 7 bases and J dropped 6; count of bases not matched to a gene: 3. The CDR3 is made up of 12 amino acids. CDR3 residues: CASNTGVQPQHF. CDR3 in DNA: TGTGCCAGCAATACAGGGGTTCAGCCCCAGCATTTT.

The rearrangement uses TRBV11-2 and TRBJ2-2; the D is unclear. The V and J ends lost 4 bases and 6 bases respectively, with 9 bases between them. Germline V CDR1 and CDR2: SGHAT, FQNNGV. CDR3 length: 13 residues. CDR3 region: CASSSNRAGELFF. CDR3 nucleotides: TGTGCCAGCAGCTCAAATAGAGCCGGGGAGCTGTTTTTT.

The CDR3 coding sequence is TGTGCCAGCAGCTTGAGCGCGCCCACCGGGGAGCTGTTTTTT. Protein: CASSLSAPTGELFF. The gene calls are TRBV5-5 and TRBJ2-2; D ambiguous. The CDR3 has 14 amino acids. The V gene's germline CDR1 is SGHKS and CDR2 YYEKEE (reference sequence). V was clipped by 1 base and J by 4 bases, with 8 bases between them.

In its sample, this clone was seen once. The chain employs TRBV11-2 and TRBJ1-1; 9 nucleotides agree with TRBD1. V trimming: 6 bases; J trimming: 12 bases; junction bases outside the gene matches: 8. CDR1 and CDR2 (germline): SGHAT, FQNNGV. CDR3 size: 12 residues. In DNA form, the CDR3 reads TGTGCCAGCAGTCTACAGGGGGCTGTAACTTTCTTT. It yields the protein CASSLQGAVTFF.

The V call is TRBV7-2, the J call TRBJ2-7; the D is unclear. CDR3 size: 11 residues. Trimming left V 5 bases short and J 2 bases short, with 4 bases between. Germline-derived CDR1 and CDR2 are SGHTA and FQGNSA. The CDR3 reads CASSSTYEQYF. CDR3 sequence (DNA): TGTGCCAGCAGCAGCACCTACGAGCAGTACTTC.

V and J are TRBV5-6 and TRBJ2-5; D not resolved. Trimming pared 3 bases from V and 3 bases from J, leaving 12 bases between. Germline assignment: CDR1 SGHDT and CDR2 YYEEEE. The CDR3 extends over 14 amino acids. CDR3 loop: CASSWESAKETQYF. DNA for the CDR3: TGTGCCAGCAGCTGGGAATCGGCTAAAGAGACCCAGTACTTC.